This TCR beta chain was sequenced for a study of blood T cell repertoires in COVID-19. Study information: From T cells, B-cell-depleted T cells, or PBMCs came the material, which was cDNA or gDNA.

Source study methods: Amplification of reference gene primers was used by the study to estimate nucleated cell counts. Assay: immunoSEQ multiplex PCR; the TCRdb copy retains only in-frame clones and omits some. That table supplies the V and J calls and clone size; D and trimming were determined from the DNA. The repertoire holds about 130,000 clones, with over 70% as singletons. Germline V gene sequence: CDR1 SGHTA, CDR2 FQGNSA. With V trimmed by 2 bases and J by 5 bases, 5 bases remained unmatched. This CDR3 spans 16 amino acids. The TCR sequence derives from a man in his forties or fifties with active COVID-19. The rearrangement joins TRBV7-2 to TRBJ2-2; TRBD2 agrees at 10 bases. Sequencing was performed on peripheral blood. CDR3 bases: TGTGCCAGCAGCTTAACGAGCGGGGGGGTAACCGGGGAGCTGTTTTTT. Amino acids: CASSLTSGGVTGELFF.